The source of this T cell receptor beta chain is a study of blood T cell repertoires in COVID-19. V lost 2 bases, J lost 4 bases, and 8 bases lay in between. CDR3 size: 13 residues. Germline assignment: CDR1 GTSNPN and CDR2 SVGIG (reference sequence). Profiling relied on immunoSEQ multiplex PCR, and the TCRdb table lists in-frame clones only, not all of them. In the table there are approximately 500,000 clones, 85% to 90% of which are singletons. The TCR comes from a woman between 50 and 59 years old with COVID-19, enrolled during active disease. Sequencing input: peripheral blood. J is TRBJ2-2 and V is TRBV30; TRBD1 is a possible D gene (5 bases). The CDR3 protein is CAWSRQFTGELFF. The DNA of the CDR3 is TGTGCCTGGAGTCGACAGTTCACCGGGGAGCTGTTTTTT.